This T cell receptor beta chain originates from a study of Tregs in tolerant kidney transplant recipients. TCRdb keeps only in-frame clones here, not all; method: immunoSEQ multiplex PCR. Of more than 95,000 clones detected, almost 95% appear once; the ten largest clones hold approximately 0.54%. The source is a human donor in good health. Sequencing was done on a sample of CD4+ T cells from blood.

The CDR3, as DNA: TGTGCCAGCAGCCCCGACGCACACACCTTTGCAACTAATGAAAAACTGTTTTTT. Its translation: CASSPDAHTFATNEKLFF. This chain joins TRBV7-8 and TRBJ1-4; D is ambiguous. With 5 bases removed from V and 0 bases from J, the gap between germline ends came to 19 bases. CDR1 and CDR2 from the germline V gene are SGHVS and FQNEAQ. The CDR3 is 18 residues long.